The 6 T cell receptor beta chains given below trace back to one sample, sequenced in a study of CD8 T cells in ankylosing spondylitis. MiXCR was run by TCRdb on the 5' RACE reads, yielding one entry per CDR3 protein. The profile shows about 750,000 distinct CDR3 sequences, roughly 19% of them singletons. Their antigens remain unidentified. Whole-study results and caveats: Ankylosing spondylitis blood appeared to carry a characteristic TCR beta motif of fewer than 10 highly homologous variants.

Sequencing was performed on blood, either unsorted or a sorted T cell fraction (not recorded which). Every receptor here comes from a male donor with ankylosing spondylitis.

This clonotype has a handful of counts. The chain recombines TRBV9 with TRBJ2-1; 9 positions agree with TRBD2. Germline V CDR1 and CDR2: SGDLS, YYNGEE. The CDR3 length is 16 residues. V trimming: 0 bases; J trimming: 0 bases; junction bases outside the gene matches: 1. CDR3 amino acids: CASSVVSGGSYNEQFF. CDR3 sequence (DNA): TGTGCCAGCAGCGTAGTTAGCGGGGGCTCCTACAATGAGCAGTTCTTC.

This clonotype was observed a few times. V and J are TRBV4-1 and TRBJ2-7; no clear D gene. Trimming cost V 1 base and J 2 bases, with 9 bases left between them. This CDR3 is 14 amino acids long. Germline values: CDR1 MGHRA, CDR2 YSYEKL. This chain's CDR3 is CASSQGSQTYEQYF. Here the CDR3 DNA reads TGCGCCAGCAGCCAAGGGTCTCAGACCTACGAGCAGTACTTC.

The V call is TRBV28, the J call TRBJ2-3; 13 bases map to TRBD2. The germline V gene has CDR1 MDHEN and CDR2 SYDVKM. This CDR3 is 15 amino acids long. V shed 5 bases and J 7 bases; nucleotides not matched to a gene: 6. CDR3 protein: CASSPGLAGTNTQYF. The CDR3, as DNA: TGTGCCAGCAGTCCGGGACTAGCGGGAACAAATACGCAGTATTTT.

The gene calls are TRBV27 and TRBJ2-7; D not certain. This CDR3 region has 14 residues. Trimming removed 4 bases at V and 5 bases at J, with 15 bases between. Germline loops: CDR1 MNHEY, CDR2 SMNVEV (reference sequence). CDR3 sequence reads: CASSSKNSPHEQYF. The CDR3 region has the DNA TGTGCCAGCAGTTCTAAAAATAGTCCCCACGAGCAGTACTTC.

CDR3 region: CASSVRLATDTDTQYF. Written as DNA, the CDR3 is TGTGCCAGCAGCGTCCGACTAGCGACTGACACAGATACGCAGTATTTT. The chain links TRBV7-8 to TRBJ2-3; 8 positions match TRBD2. The V gene end was trimmed by 5 bases and the J gene end by 2 bases; junction bases not matched to a gene: 9. Germline CDR1 SGHVS, CDR2 FQNEAQ. This CDR3 region has 16 residues.

The V and J genes are TRBV9 and TRBJ2-7; 10 bases line up with TRBD2. V lost 3 bases to trimming and J lost 2 bases; unmatched junction nucleotides: 8. Germline CDR1 reads SGDLS; CDR2 reads YYNGEE. The CDR3 has 16 amino acids. The CDR3: CASSEGNGLAAYEQYF. In DNA, the CDR3 is TGTGCCAGCAGCGAGGGGAATGGACTAGCGGCCTACGAGCAGTACTTC.